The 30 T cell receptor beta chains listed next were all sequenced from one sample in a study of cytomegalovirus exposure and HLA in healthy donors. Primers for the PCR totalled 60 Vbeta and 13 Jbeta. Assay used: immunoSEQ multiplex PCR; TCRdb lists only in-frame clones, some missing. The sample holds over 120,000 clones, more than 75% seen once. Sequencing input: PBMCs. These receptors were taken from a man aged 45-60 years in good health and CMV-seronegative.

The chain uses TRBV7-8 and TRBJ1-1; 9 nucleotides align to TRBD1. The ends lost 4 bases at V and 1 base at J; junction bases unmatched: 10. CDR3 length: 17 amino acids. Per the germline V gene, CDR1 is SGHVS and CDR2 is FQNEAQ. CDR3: CASSSGQGRPQNTEAFF. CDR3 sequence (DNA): TGTGCCAGCAGCTCGGGACAGGGTCGTCCTCAGAACACTGAAGCTTTCTTT.

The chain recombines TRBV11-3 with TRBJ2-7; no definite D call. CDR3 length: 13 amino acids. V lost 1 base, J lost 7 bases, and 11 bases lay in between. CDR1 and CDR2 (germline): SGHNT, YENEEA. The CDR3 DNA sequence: TGTGCCAGCAGCTTAGGCGGCGGAAGAGAGCAGTACTTC. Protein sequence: CASSLGGGREQYF.

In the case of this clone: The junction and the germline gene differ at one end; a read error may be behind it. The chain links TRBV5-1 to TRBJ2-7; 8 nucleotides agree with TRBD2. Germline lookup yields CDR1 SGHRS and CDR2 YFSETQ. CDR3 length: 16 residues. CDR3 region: CAGSLGSSGSTDEQYF. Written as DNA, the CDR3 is TGCGCCGGCAGCTTGGGGTCTAGCGGGTCCACTGACGAGCAGTACTTC.

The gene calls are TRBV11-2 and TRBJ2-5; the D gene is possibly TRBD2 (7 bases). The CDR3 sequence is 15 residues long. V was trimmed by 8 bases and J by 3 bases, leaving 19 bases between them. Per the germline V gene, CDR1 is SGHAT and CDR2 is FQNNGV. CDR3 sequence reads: CASGTGGQLKETQYF. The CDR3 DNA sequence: TGTGCCAGCGGGACCGGGGGGCAATTGAAAGAGACCCAGTACTTC.

The CDR3 sequence: CASSPAGTSTDTQYF. As DNA, the CDR3 is TGTGCCAGCTCACCGGCGGGGACTAGCACAGATACGCAGTATTTT. The chain employs TRBV18 and TRBJ2-3; perhaps TRBD2 as D (6 bases). CDR1 and CDR2 (germline): KGHSH, LQKENI. Between the trimmed V and J ends, which lost 3 bases and 0 bases, there was a span of 10 bases. The CDR3 consists of 15 residues.

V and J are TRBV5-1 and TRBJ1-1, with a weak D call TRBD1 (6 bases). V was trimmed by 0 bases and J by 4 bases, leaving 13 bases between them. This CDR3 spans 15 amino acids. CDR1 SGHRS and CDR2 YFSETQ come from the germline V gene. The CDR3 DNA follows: TGCGCCAGCAGCTTGGGCACAGGGAGTGGCACTGAAGCTTTCTTT. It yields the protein CASSLGTGSGTEAFF.

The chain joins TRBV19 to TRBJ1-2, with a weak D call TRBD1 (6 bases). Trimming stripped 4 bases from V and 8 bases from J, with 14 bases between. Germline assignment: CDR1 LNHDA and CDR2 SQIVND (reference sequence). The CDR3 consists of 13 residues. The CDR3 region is CASSTQGFGGYTF. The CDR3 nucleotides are TGTGCCAGTAGTACACAGGGATTTGGGGGCTACACCTTC. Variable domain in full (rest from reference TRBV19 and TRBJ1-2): DGGITQSPKYLFRKEGQNVTLSCEQNLNHDAMYWYRQDPGQGLRLIYYSQIVNDFQKGDIAEGYSVSREKKESFPLTVTSAQKNPTAFYLCASSTQGFGGYTFGSGTRLTVV.

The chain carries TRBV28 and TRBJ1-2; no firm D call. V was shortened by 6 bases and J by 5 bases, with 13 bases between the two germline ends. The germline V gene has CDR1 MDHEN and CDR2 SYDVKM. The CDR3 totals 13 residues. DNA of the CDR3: TGTGCCAGCAGGGCCGGGAGAGAATATGGCTACACCTTC. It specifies CASRAGREYGYTF.

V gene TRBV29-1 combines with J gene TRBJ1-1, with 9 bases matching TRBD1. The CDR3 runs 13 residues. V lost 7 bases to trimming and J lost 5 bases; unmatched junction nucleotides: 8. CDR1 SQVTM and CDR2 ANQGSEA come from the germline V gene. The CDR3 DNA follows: TGCAGCGGTAGTACAGGGGGCAAGACTGAAGCTTTCTTT. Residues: CSGSTGGKTEAFF.

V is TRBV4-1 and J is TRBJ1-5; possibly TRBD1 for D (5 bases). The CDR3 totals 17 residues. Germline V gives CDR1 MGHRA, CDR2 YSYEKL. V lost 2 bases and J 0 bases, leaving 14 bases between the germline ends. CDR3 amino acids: CASSQPRTGGSNQPQHF. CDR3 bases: TGCGCCAGCAGCCAACCACGGACCGGGGGTAGCAATCAGCCCCAGCATTTT.

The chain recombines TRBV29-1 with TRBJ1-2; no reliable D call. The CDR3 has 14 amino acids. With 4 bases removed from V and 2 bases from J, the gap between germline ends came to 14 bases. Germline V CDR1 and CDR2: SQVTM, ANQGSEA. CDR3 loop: CSVGKGAVNYGYTF. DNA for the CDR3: TGCAGCGTTGGTAAGGGAGCGGTAAACTATGGCTACACCTTC. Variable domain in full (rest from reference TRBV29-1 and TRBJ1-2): SAVISQKPSRDICQRGTSLTIQCQVDSQVTMMFWYRQQPGQSLTLIATANQGSEATYESGFVIDKFPISRPNLTFSTLTVSNMSPEDSSIYLCSVGKGAVNYGYTFGSGTRLTVV.

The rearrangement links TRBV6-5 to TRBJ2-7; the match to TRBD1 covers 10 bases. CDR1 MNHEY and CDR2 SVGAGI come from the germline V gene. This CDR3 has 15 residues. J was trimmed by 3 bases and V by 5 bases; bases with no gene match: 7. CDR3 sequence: CASSTPRDRGYEQYF. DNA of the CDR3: TGTGCCAGCAGTACCCCCCGGGACAGGGGCTACGAGCAGTACTTC.

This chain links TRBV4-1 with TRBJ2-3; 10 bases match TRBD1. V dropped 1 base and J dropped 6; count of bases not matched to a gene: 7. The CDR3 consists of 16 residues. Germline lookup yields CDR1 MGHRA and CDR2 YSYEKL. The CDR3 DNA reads TGCGCCAGCAGCCAAGCGGGGACAGGGGTTAAGGATACGCAGTATTTT. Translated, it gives CASSQAGTGVKDTQYF.

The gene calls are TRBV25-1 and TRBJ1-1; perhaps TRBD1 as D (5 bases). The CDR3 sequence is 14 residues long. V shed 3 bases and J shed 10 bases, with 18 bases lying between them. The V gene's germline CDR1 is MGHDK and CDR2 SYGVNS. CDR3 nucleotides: TGTGCCAGCAGTGAGACGGGGACCGGAGGGAGAGCTTTCTTT. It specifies CASSETGTGGRAFF. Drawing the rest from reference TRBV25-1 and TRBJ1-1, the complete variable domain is EADIYQTPRYLVIGTGKKITLECSQTMGHDKMYWYQQDPGMELHLIHYSYGVNSTEKGDLSSESTVSRIRTEHFPLTLESARPSHTSQYLCASSETGTGGRAFFGQGTRLTVV.

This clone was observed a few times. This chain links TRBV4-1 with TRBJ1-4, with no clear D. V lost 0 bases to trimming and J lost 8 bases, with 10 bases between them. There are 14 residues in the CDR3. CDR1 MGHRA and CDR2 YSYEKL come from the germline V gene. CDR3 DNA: TGCGCCAGCAGCCAAGAACAGTTTTACGAAAAACTGTTTTTT. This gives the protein CASSQEQFYEKLFF.

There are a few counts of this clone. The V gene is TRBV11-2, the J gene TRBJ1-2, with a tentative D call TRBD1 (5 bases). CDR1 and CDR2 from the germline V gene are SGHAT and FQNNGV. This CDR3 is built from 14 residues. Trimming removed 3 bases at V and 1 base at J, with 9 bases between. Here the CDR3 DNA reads TGTGCCAGCAGCTTGGCCAGGGTTAACTATGGCTACACCTTC. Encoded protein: CASSLARVNYGYTF.

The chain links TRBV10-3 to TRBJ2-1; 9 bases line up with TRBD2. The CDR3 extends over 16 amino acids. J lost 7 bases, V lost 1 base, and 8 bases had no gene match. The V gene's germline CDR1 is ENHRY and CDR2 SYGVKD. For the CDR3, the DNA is TGTGCCATCAGTGAGTTTGTAGCGGGAGTGGGAAATGAGCAGTTCTTC. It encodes CAISEFVAGVGNEQFF.

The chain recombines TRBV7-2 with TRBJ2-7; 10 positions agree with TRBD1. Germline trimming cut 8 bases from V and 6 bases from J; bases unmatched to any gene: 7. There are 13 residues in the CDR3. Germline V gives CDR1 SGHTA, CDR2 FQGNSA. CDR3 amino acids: CASRTGGFREQYF. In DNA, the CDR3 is TGTGCCAGCCGGACAGGGGGTTTCCGCGAGCAGTACTTC.

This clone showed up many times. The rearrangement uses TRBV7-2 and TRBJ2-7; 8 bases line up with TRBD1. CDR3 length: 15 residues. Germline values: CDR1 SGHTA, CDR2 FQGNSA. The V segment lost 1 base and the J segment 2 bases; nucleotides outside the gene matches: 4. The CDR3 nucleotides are TGTGCCAGCAGCTTAGGGACAGGGTTTCCCTACGAGCAGTACTTC. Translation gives CASSLGTGFPYEQYF.

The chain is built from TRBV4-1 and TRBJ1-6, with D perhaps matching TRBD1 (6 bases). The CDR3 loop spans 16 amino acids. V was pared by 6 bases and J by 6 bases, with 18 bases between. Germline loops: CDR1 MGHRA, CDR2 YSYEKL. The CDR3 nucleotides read TGCGCCAGCAGGCGCGCAGGGGCGAACCTTAATTCACCCCTCCACTTT. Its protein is CASRRAGANLNSPLHF.

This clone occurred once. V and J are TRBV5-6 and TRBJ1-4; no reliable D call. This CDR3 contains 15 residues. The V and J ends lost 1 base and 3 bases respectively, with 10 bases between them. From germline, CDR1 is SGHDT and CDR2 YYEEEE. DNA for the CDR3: TGTGCCAGCAGCTTGAGCAGCAGGCCTAATGAAAAACTGTTTTTT. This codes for CASSLSSRPNEKLFF.

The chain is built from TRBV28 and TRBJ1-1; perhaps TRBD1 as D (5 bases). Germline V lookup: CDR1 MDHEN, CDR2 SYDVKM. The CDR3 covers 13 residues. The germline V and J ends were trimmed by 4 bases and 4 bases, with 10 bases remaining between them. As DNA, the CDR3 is TGTGCCAGCAGTTCGCCGGGGGGCACTGAAGCTTTCTTT. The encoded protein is CASSSPGGTEAFF.

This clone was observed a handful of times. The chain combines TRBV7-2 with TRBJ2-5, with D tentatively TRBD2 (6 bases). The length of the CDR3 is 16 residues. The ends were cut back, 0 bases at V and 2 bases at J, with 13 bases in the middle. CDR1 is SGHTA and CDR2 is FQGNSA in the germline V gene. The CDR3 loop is CASSLAAGGGQETQYF. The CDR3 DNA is TGTGCCAGCAGCTTAGCGGCCGGGGGTGGGCAAGAGACCCAGTACTTC.

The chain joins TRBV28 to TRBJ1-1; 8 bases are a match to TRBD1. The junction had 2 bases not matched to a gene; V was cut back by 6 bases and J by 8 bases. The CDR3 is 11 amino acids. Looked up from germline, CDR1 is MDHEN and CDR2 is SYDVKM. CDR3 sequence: CASRSGGEAFF. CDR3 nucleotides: TGTGCCAGCAGATCAGGGGGCGAAGCTTTCTTT.

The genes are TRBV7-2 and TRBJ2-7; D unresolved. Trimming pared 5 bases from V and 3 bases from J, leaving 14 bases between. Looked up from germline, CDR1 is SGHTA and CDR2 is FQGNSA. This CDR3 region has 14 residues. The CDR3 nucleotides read TGTGCCAGCAGCAAGGTACAAGCGAGCTACGAGCAGTACTTC. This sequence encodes CASSKVQASYEQYF.

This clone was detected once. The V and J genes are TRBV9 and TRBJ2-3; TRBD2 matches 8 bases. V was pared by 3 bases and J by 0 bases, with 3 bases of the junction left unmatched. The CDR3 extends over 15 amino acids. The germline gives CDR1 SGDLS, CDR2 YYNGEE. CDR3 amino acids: CASSGTSGSTDTQYF. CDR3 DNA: TGTGCCAGCAGCGGCACTAGCGGCAGCACAGATACGCAGTATTTT.

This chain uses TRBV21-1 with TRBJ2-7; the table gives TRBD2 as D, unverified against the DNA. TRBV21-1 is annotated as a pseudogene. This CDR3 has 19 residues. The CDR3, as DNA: TGTGCCAGCAGCAAACATGATGGGACTAGCGGGAAAGTACTTTACGAGCAGTACTTC. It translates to CASSKHDGTSGKVLYEQYF.

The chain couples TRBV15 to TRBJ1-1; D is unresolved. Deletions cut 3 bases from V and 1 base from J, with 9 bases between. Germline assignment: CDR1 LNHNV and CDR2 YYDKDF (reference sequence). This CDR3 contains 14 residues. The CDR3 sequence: CATSRRAENTEAFF. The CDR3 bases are TGTGCCACCAGCAGGCGGGCGGAGAACACTGAAGCTTTCTTT. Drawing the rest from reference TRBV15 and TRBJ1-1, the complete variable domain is DAMVIQNPRYQVTQFGKPVTLSCSQTLNHNVMYWYQQKSSQAPKLLFHYYDKDFNNEADTPDNFQSRRPNTSFCFLDIRSPGLGDTAMYLCATSRRAENTEAFFGQGTRLTVV.

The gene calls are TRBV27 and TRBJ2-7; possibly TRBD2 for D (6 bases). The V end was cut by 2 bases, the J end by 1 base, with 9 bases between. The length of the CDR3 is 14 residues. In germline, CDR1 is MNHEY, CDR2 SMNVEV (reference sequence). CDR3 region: CASSLGTSSYEQYF. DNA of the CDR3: TGTGCCAGCAGTTTAGGGACTTCGTCCTACGAGCAGTACTTC.

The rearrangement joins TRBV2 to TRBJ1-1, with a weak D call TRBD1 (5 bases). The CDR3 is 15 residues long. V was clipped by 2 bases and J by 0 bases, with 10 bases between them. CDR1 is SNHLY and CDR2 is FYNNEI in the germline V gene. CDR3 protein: CASSEWATVNTEAFF. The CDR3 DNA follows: TGTGCCAGCAGTGAATGGGCGACAGTGAACACTGAAGCTTTCTTT.